Following are 9 T cell receptor beta chains from one sample sequenced in a study of CD8+ T cells in alopecia areata. Treatment given: oral pan-JAK inhibitor, 5-10 mg twice daily. Sequencing relied on a cDNA template that was reverse transcribed from extracted RNA. Method: immunoSEQ multiplex PCR; TCRdb's copy keeps in-frame clones and lacks some. The table has more than 200,000 clones, 40% to 55% seen once; the top ten hold 2% to 3%. The source was CD4+ T cells sorted from blood, collected at approximately week 36, from a patient treated with tofacitinib. Receptors originate from a human donor with alopecia areata.

CDR3 loop: CASSASPAGGWEEKLFF. The DNA for the CDR3 is TGTGCCAGCAGCGCCTCCCCCGCAGGGGGTTGGGAAGAAAAACTGTTTTTT. The rearrangement links TRBV9 to TRBJ1-4; 7 nucleotides agree with TRBD1. CDR3 length: 17 amino acids. V dropped 3 bases and J dropped 8; count of bases not matched to a gene: 16. The germline CDR1 and CDR2 sequences are SGDLS and YYNGEE.

The chain couples TRBV7-2 to TRBJ2-1; D is undetermined. Germline V lookup: CDR1 SGHTA, CDR2 FQGNSA. With 5 bases removed from V and 4 bases from J, the gap between germline ends came to 9 bases. The CDR3 spans 13 residues. CDR3 residues: CASSLPPYNEQFF. In DNA form, the CDR3 reads TGTGCCAGCAGCCTGCCCCCTTACAATGAGCAGTTCTTC.

The V gene is TRBV30, the J gene TRBJ2-7, with D perhaps matching TRBD2 (5 bases). The germline V gene encodes CDR1 GTSNPN and CDR2 SVGIG (reference sequence). The V and J ends lost 4 bases and 2 bases respectively, with 18 bases between them. CDR3 size: 15 residues. CDR3 coding DNA: TGTGCCTGGACCACCACTAGGCGGTCCACCTACGAGCAGTACTTC. Amino acids: CAWTTTRRSTYEQYF.

This clone occurred a few times. The V and J genes are TRBV27 and TRBJ2-5; D is uncertain. The CDR3 consists of 13 residues. V was cut by 5 bases and J by 1 base, with 8 bases left in between. Germline loops: CDR1 MNHEY, CDR2 SMNVEV (reference sequence). The CDR3 loop is CASSLLGQETQYF. CDR3 DNA sequence: TGTGCCAGCAGTCTGCTTGGCCAAGAGACCCAGTACTTC.

The sample holds a few counts of this clone. V is TRBV5-1 and J is TRBJ2-1; 7 bases match TRBD2. This CDR3 has 15 amino acids. Germline V gene sequence: CDR1 SGHRS, CDR2 YFSETQ. The ends lost 4 bases at V and 3 bases at J; junction bases unmatched: 7. The CDR3 DNA sequence: TGCGCCAGCAGCCCCGTTTCTAGCGGCTACAATGAGCAGTTCTTC. Translating it yields CASSPVSSGYNEQFF.

V usage is TRBV19 and J usage is TRBJ2-3; 9 bases are a match to TRBD2. CDR3 length equals 16 residues. The V segment lost 5 bases and the J segment 0 bases; nucleotides outside the gene matches: 6. Germline CDR1 and CDR2: LNHDA and SQIVND (reference sequence). The CDR3 loop reads CASSPRLAGSTDTQYF. The CDR3 bases are TGTGCCAGTAGTCCCCGGCTAGCGGGAAGCACAGATACGCAGTATTTT. Full variable domain (missing parts from reference TRBV19 and TRBJ2-3): DGGITQSPKYLFRKEGQNVTLSCEQNLNHDAMYWYRQDPGQGLRLIYYSQIVNDFQKGDIAEGYSVSREKKESFPLTVTSAQKNPTAFYLCASSPRLAGSTDTQYFGPGTRLTVL.

The chain uses TRBV5-1 and TRBJ2-7; TRBD1 aligns across 10 bases. The ends lost 0 bases at V and 6 bases at J; junction bases unmatched: 6. The CDR3 is made up of 15 amino acids. Germline loops: CDR1 SGHRS, CDR2 YFSETQ. The CDR3 reads CASSLGRDRGAEQYF. The DNA of the CDR3 is TGCGCCAGCAGCTTGGGCCGGGACAGGGGTGCCGAGCAGTACTTC.

The chain has TRBV9 and TRBJ1-2, with D perhaps matching TRBD1 (6 bases). This CDR3 is 13 amino acids long. With 4 bases removed from V and 2 bases from J, the gap between germline ends came to 9 bases. Germline CDR1 reads SGDLS; CDR2 reads YYNGEE. The CDR3 DNA reads TGTGCCAGCAGCACCCAGGGGAACTATGGCTACACCTTC. Residues: CASSTQGNYGYTF.

This chain joins TRBV19 and TRBJ1-5; maybe TRBD1 (5 bases). V was pared by 2 bases and J by 5 bases, with 16 bases between. Germline-derived CDR1 and CDR2 are LNHDA and SQIVND (reference sequence). This CDR3 is built from 16 residues. In DNA form, the CDR3 reads TGTGCCAGTAGTATAAATTTGGGGGGATTCGATCAGCCCCAGCATTTT. It yields the protein CASSINLGGFDQPQHF.